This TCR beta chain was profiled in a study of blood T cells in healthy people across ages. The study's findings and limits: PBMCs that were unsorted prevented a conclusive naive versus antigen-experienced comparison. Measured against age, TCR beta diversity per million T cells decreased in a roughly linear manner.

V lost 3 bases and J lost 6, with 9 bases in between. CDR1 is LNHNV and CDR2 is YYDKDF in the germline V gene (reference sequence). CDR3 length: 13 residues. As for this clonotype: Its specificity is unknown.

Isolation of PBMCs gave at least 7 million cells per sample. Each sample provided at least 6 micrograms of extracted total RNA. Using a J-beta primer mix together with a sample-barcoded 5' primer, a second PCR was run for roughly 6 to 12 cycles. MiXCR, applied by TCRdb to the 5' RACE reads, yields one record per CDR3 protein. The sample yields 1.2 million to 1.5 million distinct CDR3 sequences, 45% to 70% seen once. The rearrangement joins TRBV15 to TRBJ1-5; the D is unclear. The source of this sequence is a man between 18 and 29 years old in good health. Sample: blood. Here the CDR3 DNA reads TGTGCCACCAGCAGGGTATACGGTCAGCCCCAGCATTTT. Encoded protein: CATSRVYGQPQHF.